These 29 T cell receptor beta chains came from one sample sequenced in a study of CD8+ T cells in alopecia areata. Extraction and reverse transcription of RNA yielded cDNA as the sequencing template. The protocol was immunoSEQ multiplex PCR, while the TCRdb copy is restricted to in-frame clones and leaves out a portion. The profile shows around 160,000 clones, around 60% of them singletons. As for treatment: oral pan-JAK inhibitor, 5-10 mg twice daily. This sample comprised CD4+ T cells sorted from blood, obtained at week 24, from a patient treated with tofacitinib. The receptors derive from a human donor with alopecia areata.

This clone was observed a few times. V is TRBV29-1 and J is TRBJ2-2; D might be TRBD1 (5 bases). Germline values: CDR1 SQVTM, CDR2 ANQGSEA. This CDR3 is 11 amino acids long. V was pared by 5 bases and J by 6 bases, with 7 bases between. CDR3 coding DNA: TGCAGCGTTAGGGGCCCCGGGGAGCTGTTTTTT. Translation gives CSVRGPGELFF.

CDR3 bases: TGCGCCAGCAGCCAAACTGGACAGGTTAATGAAAAACTGTTTTTT. This encodes CASSQTGQVNEKLFF. V gene TRBV4-1 combines with J gene TRBJ1-4, with 7 bases identical to TRBD1. CDR3 size: 15 residues. CDR1 MGHRA and CDR2 YSYEKL come from the germline V gene. The V segment lost 2 bases and the J segment 4 bases; nucleotides outside the gene matches: 4.

The J gene is TRBJ1-5, the V gene TRBV29-1, with D uncertain. V lost 4 bases, J lost 6 bases, and 1 base lay in between. The V gene's germline CDR1 is SQVTM and CDR2 ANQGSEA. CDR3 size: 9 residues. CDR3 region: CSVAQPQHF. The CDR3 DNA sequence: TGCAGCGTTGCTCAGCCCCAGCATTTT.

The CDR3 loop is CASSQVEGRNQPQHF. CDR3 DNA sequence: TGCGCCAGCAGCCAAGTGGAGGGCCGAAATCAGCCCCAGCATTTT. The chain has TRBV4-1 and TRBJ1-5; D is uncertain. The germline V gene has CDR1 MGHRA and CDR2 YSYEKL. This CDR3 comprises 15 residues. Trimming took off 1 base at V and 4 bases at J, with 11 bases between the two ends.

This clone occurred once. The V gene is TRBV11-3, the J gene TRBJ1-2; tentatively, D is TRBD1 (5 bases). This CDR3 contains 13 residues. The ends were cut back, 5 bases at V and 6 bases at J, with 13 bases in the middle. Germline values: CDR1 SGHNT, CDR2 YENEEA. CDR3 loop: CASSVDIGDGYTF. In DNA form, the CDR3 reads TGTGCCAGCAGCGTGGACATCGGCGATGGCTACACCTTC. Looking up the rest from reference TRBV11-3 and TRBJ1-2 gives the full variable domain: EAGVVQSPRYKIIEKKQPVAFWCNPISGHNTLYWYLQNLGQGPELLIRYENEEAVDDSQLPKDRFSAERLKGVDSTLKIQPAELGDSAVYLCASSVDIGDGYTFGSGTRLTVV.

The chain has TRBV6-1 and TRBJ2-5, with 12 bases identical to TRBD2. Germline CDR1 and CDR2: MNHNS and SASEGT. The junction had 4 bases not matched to a gene; V was cut back by 6 bases and J by 8 bases. The CDR3 sequence is 13 residues long. The CDR3 DNA sequence: TGTGCCAGCAGATCAGGACTAGCGGGAACCCAGTACTTC. This translates into CASRSGLAGTQYF.

This clone appeared a few times. The rearrangement links TRBV21-1 to TRBJ1-4; TRBD1, as called in the table, went unchecked against the DNA. TRBV21-1 is a pseudogene locus. CDR3 length equals 14 residues. This CDR3 reads CASGGQGRVEKLFF. For the CDR3, the DNA is TGTGCCAGCGGCGGACAGGGTAGGGTTGAAAAACTGTTTTTT.

The chain has TRBV29-1 and TRBJ1-5; no definite D call. CDR3 length: 13 amino acids. With 4 bases removed from V and 5 bases from J, the gap between germline ends came to 12 bases. CDR1 and CDR2 from the germline V gene are SQVTM and ANQGSEA. The CDR3: CSVGERRDQPQHF. Written as DNA, the CDR3 is TGCAGCGTTGGAGAAAGAAGGGATCAGCCCCAGCATTTT.

CDR3 bases: TGCGCCAGCAGCCAAGAGGGTGGGTACACATACGAGCAGTACTTC. Amino acid sequence: CASSQEGGYTYEQYF. The chain carries TRBV4-1 and TRBJ2-7, with D unclear. Germline CDR1 MGHRA, CDR2 YSYEKL. Trimming removed 0 bases at V and 4 bases at J, with 13 bases between. There are 15 residues in the CDR3.

The chain joins TRBV5-5 to TRBJ2-2, with unresolved D. Trimming removed 1 base at V and 4 bases at J, with 14 bases between. CDR1 and CDR2 from the germline V gene are SGHKS and YYEKEE (reference sequence). The CDR3 spans 16 residues. CDR3 nucleotides: TGTGCCAGCAGCTTGAGGACCGGCGGTGGCACCGGGGAGCTGTTTTTT. Its translation is CASSLRTGGGTGELFF.

V is TRBV18 and J is TRBJ1-5, with 11 bases lining up with TRBD1. In germline, CDR1 is KGHSH, CDR2 LQKENI. This CDR3 is built from 15 residues. V trimming: 4 bases; J trimming: 7 bases; junction bases outside the gene matches: 6. CDR3 sequence: CASSRDRGLGQPQHF. Written as DNA, the CDR3 is TGTGCCAGCTCACGGGACAGGGGGTTGGGGCAGCCCCAGCATTTT.

The V and J genes are TRBV5-4 and TRBJ1-2; D possibly corresponds to TRBD1 (5 bases). Germline CDR1 reads SGHNT; CDR2 reads YYREEE (reference sequence). The germline V and J ends were trimmed by 4 bases and 0 bases, with 10 bases remaining between them. There are 14 residues in the CDR3. The CDR3 nucleotides are TGTGCCAGCAGCGCGGACACTACTAACTATGGCTACACCTTC. This gives the protein CASSADTTNYGYTF.

The J gene is TRBJ1-1, the V gene TRBV30, with TRBD1 matching 7 bases. Germline trimming cut 7 bases from V and 8 bases from J; bases unmatched to any gene: 7. Germline values: CDR1 GTSNPN, CDR2 SVGIG (reference sequence). The CDR3 extends over 11 amino acids. CDR3 loop: CASIRGREAFF. The CDR3 DNA reads TGTGCCTCAATAAGGGGGCGGGAAGCTTTCTTT. Based on the CDR3 plus reference TRBV30 and TRBJ1-1, the full variable domain is SQTIHQWPATLVQPVGSPLSLECTVEGTSNPNLYWYRQAAGRGLQLLFYSVGIGQISSEVPQNLSASRPQDRQFILSSKKLLLSDSGFYLCASIRGREAFFGQGTRLTVV.

This chain connects TRBV25-1 to TRBJ1-2, with D hard to call. Trimming shortened V by 4 bases and J by 5 bases, and 14 bases separated the two germline ends. The germline CDR1 and CDR2 sequences are MGHDK and SYGVNS. The CDR3 sequence is 14 residues long. The CDR3 DNA follows: TGTGCCAGCAGTGGCCCCGGGCCCGGGTATGGCTACACCTTC. This codes for CASSGPGPGYGYTF.

There are a few counts of this clone. CDR3 nucleotide sequence: TGTGCCACCAGCAGAGATCGGAGCCTAGGGGGCTACACCTTC. Amino acid sequence: CATSRDRSLGGYTF. The chain combines TRBV15 with TRBJ1-2; D ambiguous. Germline V gives CDR1 LNHNV, CDR2 YYDKDF (reference sequence). The CDR3 loop spans 14 amino acids. Trimming shortened V by 0 bases and J by 8 bases, and 13 bases separated the two germline ends. Complete variable domain (other parts from reference TRBV15 and TRBJ1-2): DAMVIQNPRYQVTQFGKPVTLSCSQTLNHNVMYWYQQKSSQAPKLLFHYYDKDFNNEADTPDNFQSRRPNTSFCFLDIRSPGLGDTAMYLCATSRDRSLGGYTFGSGTRLTVV.

CDR3 in amino acids: CASSLDLGSRDEQYF. CDR3 DNA sequence: TGCGCCAGCAGCTTGGATCTGGGCAGTCGCGACGAGCAGTACTTC. The J gene is TRBJ2-7, the V gene TRBV5-1, with D hard to call. The germline CDR1 and CDR2 sequences are SGHRS and YFSETQ. The V end was cut by 0 bases, the J end by 5 bases, with 15 bases between. The length of the CDR3 is 15 residues.

The genes are TRBV5-1 and TRBJ2-3; the D is unclear. The CDR3 sequence is 12 residues long. Germline values: CDR1 SGHRS, CDR2 YFSETQ. The ends were cut back, 6 bases at V and 2 bases at J, with 7 bases in the middle. The CDR3 is CASNGATDTQYF. The CDR3 DNA follows: TGCGCCAGCAACGGCGCCACAGATACGCAGTATTTT.

A few counts support this clone. The J gene is TRBJ2-7, the V gene TRBV6-5, with unresolved D. CDR1 is MNHEY, CDR2 SVGAGI, per germline. The CDR3 is made up of 14 amino acids. The V end was cut by 0 bases, the J end by 2 bases, with 8 bases between. This CDR3 is CASSYSGQPYEQYF. The CDR3, as DNA: TGTGCCAGCAGTTACTCGGGCCAGCCCTACGAGCAGTACTTC.

This chain links TRBV5-1 with TRBJ2-5; D unclear. CDR1 and CDR2 from the germline V gene are SGHRS and YFSETQ. V was pared by 0 bases and J by 0 bases, with 6 bases between. This CDR3 spans 14 amino acids. CDR3 amino acids: CASSLDGNQETQYF. CDR3 coding DNA: TGCGCCAGCAGCTTGGACGGAAACCAAGAGACCCAGTACTTC.

V usage is TRBV29-1 and J usage is TRBJ1-4; 7 positions agree with TRBD1. J was trimmed by 8 bases and V by 7 bases; bases with no gene match: 7. Germline CDR1 reads SQVTM; CDR2 reads ANQGSEA. The CDR3 contains 12 residues. CDR3 sequence: CSDTGAGEKLFF. The CDR3 region has the DNA TGCAGCGACACAGGGGCGGGGGAAAAACTGTTTTTT.

This chain joins TRBV4-2 and TRBJ1-6, with 8 bases matching TRBD1. V was pared by 2 bases and J by 11 bases, with 8 bases of the junction left unmatched. The CDR3 loop spans 15 amino acids. Germline lookup yields CDR1 LGHNA and CDR2 YNFKEQ. CDR3 residues: CASSQPGQGGPPLHF. The CDR3, as DNA: TGTGCCAGCAGCCAACCCGGACAGGGTGGGCCACCCCTCCACTTT.

This clone was seen a handful of times. This chain uses TRBV29-1 with TRBJ1-1; D may be TRBD1 (5 bases). V shed 3 bases and J shed 1 base, with 12 bases lying between them. The CDR3 runs to 14 residues. Germline values: CDR1 SQVTM, CDR2 ANQGSEA. The CDR3 nucleotides are TGCAGCGTTGATATGGGGCCAGGGAACACTGAAGCTTTCTTT. Encoded protein: CSVDMGPGNTEAFF.

The chain couples TRBV29-1 to TRBJ1-4, with a possible D match to TRBD1 (6 bases). There are 12 residues in the CDR3. Germline loops: CDR1 SQVTM, CDR2 ANQGSEA. Trimming left V 4 bases short and J 8 bases short, with 11 bases between. CDR3 sequence: CSVGRTEEKLFF. In nucleotides, the CDR3 is TGCAGCGTTGGACGGACAGAAGAAAAACTGTTTTTT.

About this clone: This clone may be a read error of a much larger clone one base away. The same CDR3 is also encoded by other DNA sequences in this sample. The V call is TRBV29-1, the J call TRBJ2-2; the D gene is possibly TRBD2 (7 bases). The CDR3 is 13 amino acids. Trimming removed 6 bases from V and 6 bases from J, with 14 bases in between. The V gene's germline CDR1 is SQVTM and CDR2 ANQGSEA. The chain's CDR3 is CSVGEGGSGELFF. In DNA, the CDR3 is TGCAGCGTGGGGGAGGGGGGTTCCGGGGAGCTGTTTTTT.

As for this clone: The same CDR3 can be traced to other DNA sequences in this sample. The V and J genes are TRBV30 and TRBJ1-2; 7 bases are shared with TRBD1. Germline trimming cut 4 bases from V and 2 bases from J; bases unmatched to any gene: 4. The CDR3 has 13 amino acids. Germline lookup yields CDR1 GTSNPN and CDR2 SVGIG (reference sequence). Here the CDR3 DNA reads TGTGCCTGGAAAACACAGGGGAACTATGGCTACACCTTC. Encoded protein: CAWKTQGNYGYTF.

This clone was counted many times. The V call is TRBV7-3, the J call TRBJ2-7; 7 bases fit TRBD2. Germline trimming cut 7 bases from V and 3 bases from J; bases unmatched to any gene: 3. Germline V gives CDR1 SGHTA, CDR2 FQGTGA. The CDR3 length is 12 residues. CDR3 loop: CASTRGNYEQYF. The CDR3 DNA reads TGTGCCAGCACGCGGGGGAACTACGAGCAGTACTTC.

This clone was picked up a small number of times. The chain recombines TRBV11-2 with TRBJ1-5; tentative D call: TRBD1 (5 bases). The ends were cut back, 3 bases at V and 4 bases at J, with 10 bases in the middle. The CDR3 covers 14 residues. Germline V gene sequence: CDR1 SGHAT, CDR2 FQNNGV. DNA for the CDR3: TGTGCCAGCAGCTTGGGGCCCACTAATCAGCCCCAGCATTTT. Translated: CASSLGPTNQPQHF.

This chain connects TRBV20-1 to TRBJ1-1; D call uncertain. This CDR3 comprises 11 residues. V was shortened by 5 bases and J by 3 bases, with 7 bases between the two germline ends. Germline V gene sequence: CDR1 DFQATT, CDR2 SNEGSKA (reference sequence). The CDR3 sequence is CSARLHTEAFF. In DNA, the CDR3 is TGCAGTGCTCGGCTGCACACTGAAGCTTTCTTT.

V gene TRBV30 combines with J gene TRBJ1-1; D remains unclear. Germline-derived CDR1 and CDR2 are GTSNPN and SVGIG (reference sequence). The V and J ends lost 0 bases and 0 bases respectively, with 8 bases between them. CDR3 length: 14 amino acids. The CDR3 DNA follows: TGTGCCTGGAGTGTACTCCACTTGAACACTGAAGCTTTCTTT. Residues: CAWSVLHLNTEAFF.